The clone carrying this TCR beta chain showed up many times. TCRdb ran MiXCR on the 5' RACE reads and lists one entry per CDR3 protein. The sample includes some 8,900 distinct CDR3 sequences, 3.9% of them seen just once. This CDR3 contains 16 residues. The trim removed 3 bases at V and 2 bases at J, leaving 7 bases unmatched. In germline, CDR1 is SGDLS, CDR2 YYNGEE. This record comes from a study of CD8 T cells in ankylosing spondylitis. This chain connects TRBV9 to TRBJ1-3; 8 bases are a match to TRBD1. The sequenced sample was blood, either unsorted or a sorted T cell fraction (not recorded which). The TCR was taken from a female donor with ankylosing spondylitis or in good health (not recorded which). The CDR3 DNA sequence: TGTGCCAGCAGCGAGTCCCGACAGGGGACTGGAAACACCATATATTTT. This translates into CASSESRQGTGNTIYF.